This T cell receptor (beta chain) was retrieved from a study of T cell responses to AZD1222 COVID-19 vaccine. This clone was seen just once. Second-dose intervals of approximately 4 or approximately 12 weeks were pooled. The protocol was immunoSEQ multiplex PCR, while the TCRdb copy is restricted to in-frame clones and leaves out a portion. Of about 120,000 clones in the sample, more than 70% were seen once. The length of the CDR3 is 14 residues. CDR1 and CDR2 from the germline V gene are SGHNT and YYREEE (reference sequence). Trimming took 3 bases from V and 5 from J, leaving 15 bases between them. The gene calls are TRBV5-4 and TRBJ2-7; a weak D match, TRBD1 (6 bases). The sequencing used peripheral blood, collected 28 days after the second AZD1222 dose. This clonotype originated in an adult who received the AZD1222 COVID-19 vaccine. The CDR3 DNA follows: TGTGCCAGCAGCTACGTACAGGGTTCTCACGAGCAGTACTTC. Translated, it gives CASSYVQGSHEQYF.